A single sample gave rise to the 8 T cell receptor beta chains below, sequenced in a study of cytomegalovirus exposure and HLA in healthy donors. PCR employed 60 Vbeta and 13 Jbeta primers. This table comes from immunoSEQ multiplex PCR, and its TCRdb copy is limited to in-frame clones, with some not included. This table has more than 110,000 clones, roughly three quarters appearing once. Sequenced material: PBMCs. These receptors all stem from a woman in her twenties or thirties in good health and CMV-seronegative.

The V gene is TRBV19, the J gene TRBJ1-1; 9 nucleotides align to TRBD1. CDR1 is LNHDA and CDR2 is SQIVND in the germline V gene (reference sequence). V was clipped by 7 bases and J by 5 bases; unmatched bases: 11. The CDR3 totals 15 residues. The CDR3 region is CASKPSDRGLTEAFF. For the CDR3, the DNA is TGTGCCAGTAAACCTTCGGACAGGGGATTAACTGAAGCTTTCTTT.

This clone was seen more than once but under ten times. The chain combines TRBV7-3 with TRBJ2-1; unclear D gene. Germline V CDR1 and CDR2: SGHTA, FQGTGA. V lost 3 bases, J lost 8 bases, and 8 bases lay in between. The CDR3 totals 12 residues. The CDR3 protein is CASSFGPDEQFF. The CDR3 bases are TGTGCCAGCAGCTTTGGGCCGGATGAGCAGTTCTTC.

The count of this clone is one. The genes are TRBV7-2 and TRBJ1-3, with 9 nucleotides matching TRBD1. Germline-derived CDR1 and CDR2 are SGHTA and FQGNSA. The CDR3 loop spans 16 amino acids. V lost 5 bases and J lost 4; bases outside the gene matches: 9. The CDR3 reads CASSTTGGAGGNTIYF. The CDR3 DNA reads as TGTGCCAGCAGCACCACAGGGGGCGCGGGAGGAAACACCATATATTTT.

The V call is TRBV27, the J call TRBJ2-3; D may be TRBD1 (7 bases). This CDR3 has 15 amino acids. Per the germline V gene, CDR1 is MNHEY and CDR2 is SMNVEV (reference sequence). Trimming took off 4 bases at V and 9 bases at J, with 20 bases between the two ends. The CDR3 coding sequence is TGTGCCAGCAGTTCGGCAGGGGGGACCGTGGTCACGCAGTATTTT. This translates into CASSSAGGTVVTQYF.

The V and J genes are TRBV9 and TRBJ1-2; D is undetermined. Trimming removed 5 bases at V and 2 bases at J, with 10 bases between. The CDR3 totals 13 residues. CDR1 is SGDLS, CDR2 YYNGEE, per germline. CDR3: CASSTAHNYGYTF. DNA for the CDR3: TGTGCCAGCAGTACAGCACACAACTATGGCTACACCTTC.

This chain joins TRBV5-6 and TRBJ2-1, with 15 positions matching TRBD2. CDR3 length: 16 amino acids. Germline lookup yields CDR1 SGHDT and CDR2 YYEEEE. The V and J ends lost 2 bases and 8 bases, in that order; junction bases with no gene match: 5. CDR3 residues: CASSLPGLAGGDEQFF. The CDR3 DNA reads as TGTGCCAGCAGCTTACCGGGACTAGCGGGAGGAGATGAGCAGTTCTTC.

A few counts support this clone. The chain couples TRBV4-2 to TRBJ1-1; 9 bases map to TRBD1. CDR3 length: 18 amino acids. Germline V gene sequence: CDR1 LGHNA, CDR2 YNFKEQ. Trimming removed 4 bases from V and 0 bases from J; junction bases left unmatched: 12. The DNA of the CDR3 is TGTGCCAGCAGCCCTCGCCAGGGACAGGGCCCCATGAACACTGAAGCTTTCTTT. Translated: CASSPRQGQGPMNTEAFF.

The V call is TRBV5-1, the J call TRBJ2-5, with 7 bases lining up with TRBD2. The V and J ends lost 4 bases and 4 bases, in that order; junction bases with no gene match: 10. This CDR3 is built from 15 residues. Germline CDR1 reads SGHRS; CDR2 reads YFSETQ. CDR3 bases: TGCGCCAGCAGCCGGCGGGGAGGGGTGGGAGAGACCCAGTACTTC. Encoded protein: CASSRRGGVGETQYF. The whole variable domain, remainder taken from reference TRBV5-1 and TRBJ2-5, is KAGVTQTPRYLIKTRGQQVTLSCSPISGHRSVSWYQQTPGQGLQFLFEYFSETQRNKGNFPGRFSGRQFSNSRSEMNVSTLELGDSALYLCASSRRGGVGETQYFGPGTRLLVL.